Listed here is a single TCR beta chain. The antigen is unknown. The CDR3 consists of 14 residues. Unmatched junction bases numbered 5, after V lost 5 bases and J lost 4 bases. CDR1 SGHVS and CDR2 FQNEAQ come from the germline V gene. Profiling relied on immunoSEQ multiplex PCR, and the TCRdb table lists in-frame clones only, not all of them. In the table there are approximately 60,000 clones, around 80% of which are singletons. These data are taken from a study of a mutant IDH1 vaccine in newly diagnosed glioma. The wider study: Vaccines were begun 4-6 weeks after radiotherapy alone, or with temozolomide cycles. Findings of the study overall: Pseudoprogression appears to have had no connection to changes in top peripheral T cell clonotypes.

Time point described: week 23, last vaccination. Vaccine doses each comprised 300 ug of mutant IDH1 20-mer peptide, with topical imiquimod. The rearrangement joins TRBV7-8 to TRBJ2-1; 7 bases agree with TRBD1. The starting material was PBMCs, obtained from a glioma patient whose treatment included an IDH1 peptide vaccine. The TCR originated in a middle-aged woman with glioma. Some clones in this sample may be carry-over from other donors' samples. CDR3 in amino acids: CASSTRQGYNEQFF. Written as DNA, the CDR3 is TGTGCCAGCAGCACTCGACAGGGATACAATGAGCAGTTCTTC.